This T cell receptor beta chain is from a study of T cell repertoires in cytomegalovirus infection. The CDR3 loop spans 17 amino acids. V shed 0 bases and J shed 6 bases, with 17 bases lying between them. Germline CDR1 and CDR2: MNHEY and SVGAGI. TCRdb ran MiXCR on the reads and lists one entry per CDR3 protein. The table has about a million distinct CDR3 sequences, around 29% seen once; the top ten hold around an eighth. This clonotype has a handful of counts. The antigen is unknown. The rearrangement links TRBV6-5 to TRBJ1-4, with a possible D match to TRBD1 (5 bases). The source material was cultured CD8+ T cells from PBMCs, sampled from culture after CMV antigen stimulation. The clonotype comes from a human donor in good health (CMV status not recorded). Some clones in this sample may be carry-over from other donors' samples. CDR3 in DNA: TGTGCCAGCAGTTACTCGAGAGGACAACGGATCGATGAAAAACTGTTTTTT. Amino acids: CASSYSRGQRIDEKLFF.